The entry below describes one TCR beta chain. Its cognate antigen is unknown. An end of the junction differs from the germline gene, which may be a read error. TCR beta libraries were built with iRepertoire HTBI primers and Arm-PCR of CDR3 regions. Via MiXCR, TCRdb re-called the multiplex PCR reads, giving one row per CDR3 protein. The sample has 600,000 to 650,000 distinct CDR3 sequences; about 15% are singletons. The data originate from a study of regulatory T cells in long-lasting Graves disease. The CDR3 has 12 amino acids. Germline CDR1 is SQVTM and CDR2 is ANQGSEA. Regarding time point: newly diagnosed GD, antithyroid drugs for less than 3 months. Making the TCR library involved RNA that had been extracted from PBMCs. Study-level points and caveats: Small sample size may have lowered accuracy.

These data also formed part of another study, on T cells in Graves' hyperthyroidism and ophthalmopathy. This second study says: It was uncontrolled infection, other autoimmune disease, pregnancy or lactation that excluded patients. For ophthalmopathy, model prediction preceded onset by a median about 6.4 months.

This receptor was obtained from a woman aged 25 to 39 with Graves disease. This chain uses TRBV29-1 with TRBJ2-1; D gene ambiguous. The sample consisted of peripheral blood mononuclear cells (PBMCs), taken at new diagnosis, from a patient treated with antithyroid drugs. The CDR3 loop reads CSVDASNNGQFF. In DNA form, the CDR3 reads TGCAGCGTTGACGCGTCAAACAATGGGCAGTTCTTC.